One and the same sample provided the 24 T cell receptor beta chains below, sequenced in a study of T cell responses to AZD1222 COVID-19 vaccine. Sequencing was performed with immunoSEQ multiplex PCR; in TCRdb, only in-frame clones are kept and a portion is missing. The sample has 99,000 or so clones; 75% to 90% are singletons. The sample was peripheral blood, taken on day 0 of AZD1222 vaccination. The source is an adult in good health.

Regarding this clone: The sample carries other DNA sequences with the same CDR3. The gene calls are TRBV19 and TRBJ2-3; 7 positions match TRBD1. The ends lost 5 bases at V and 0 bases at J; junction bases unmatched: 5. CDR1 is LNHDA and CDR2 is SQIVND in the germline V gene (reference sequence). This CDR3 spans 15 amino acids. In nucleotides, the CDR3 is TGTGCCAGTAGTTCCCAGGGGGTTAGCACAGATACGCAGTATTTT. Encoded protein: CASSSQGVSTDTQYF.

This clone was recorded only once. The chain joins TRBV27 to TRBJ1-2; D gene ambiguous. Germline lookup yields CDR1 MNHEY and CDR2 SMNVEV (reference sequence). With 6 bases removed from V and 5 bases from J, the gap between germline ends came to 22 bases. This CDR3 is 16 amino acids long. The DNA for the CDR3 is TGTGCCAGCAGCCAGAGTCAAACCCGAGGTTCATATGGCTACACCTTC. The encoded protein is CASSQSQTRGSYGYTF.

The chain uses TRBV5-1 and TRBJ1-3, with D maybe TRBD1 (5 bases). The germline CDR1 and CDR2 sequences are SGHRS and YFSETQ. This CDR3 is 15 amino acids long. The V and J ends lost 3 bases and 0 bases respectively, with 10 bases between them. The CDR3 region has the DNA TGCGCCAGCAGCTCGGCAGGGAGCTCTGGAAACACCATATATTTT. It translates to CASSSAGSSGNTIYF.

The gene calls are TRBV7-9 and TRBJ1-2; D is unresolved. The germline V gene has CDR1 SEHNR and CDR2 FQNEAQ (reference sequence). This CDR3 region has 14 residues. The V end lost 5 bases, the J end lost 4 bases, and 14 bases lay between the germline ends. The CDR3 DNA is TGTGCCAGCAGCGCGGCCGAAGACATCTATGGCTACACCTTC. Translating it yields CASSAAEDIYGYTF.

This clone was detected once. The V gene is TRBV25-1, the J gene TRBJ2-7; D not certain. The CDR3 consists of 12 residues. Trimming stripped 2 bases from V and 3 bases from J, with 5 bases between. Germline V gene lookup returns CDR1 MGHDK and CDR2 SYGVNS. In DNA form, the CDR3 reads TGTGCCAGCAGTGAAGTAGGCTACGAGCAGTACTTC. This gives the protein CASSEVGYEQYF.

The gene calls are TRBV6-2 or TRBV6-3 and TRBJ1-3; D unclear. The length of the CDR3 is 14 residues. The V end was cut by 8 bases, the J end by 3 bases, with 14 bases between. Germline loops: CDR1 MNHEY, CDR2 SVGEGT. The DNA for the CDR3 is TGTGCCAGCCGCCCGCCTGGCGGTGGAAACACCATATATTTT. Translation gives CASRPPGGGNTIYF.

The chain couples TRBV7-9 to TRBJ2-2; 7 bases match TRBD1. The CDR3 extends over 16 amino acids. Germline CDR1 is SEHNR and CDR2 is FQNEAQ (reference sequence). Germline trimming cut 1 base from V and 5 bases from J; bases unmatched to any gene: 7. Here the CDR3 DNA reads TGTGCCAGCAGCTTAGGAGGGGGCAGGGGAACCGGGGAGCTGTTTTTT. This gives the protein CASSLGGGRGTGELFF.

The rearrangement links TRBV7-9 to TRBJ1-4, with D perhaps matching TRBD1 (6 bases). Germline CDR1 is SEHNR and CDR2 is FQNEAQ (reference sequence). The CDR3 is made up of 15 amino acids. Trimming shortened V by 2 bases and J by 8 bases, and 15 bases separated the two germline ends. The CDR3 bases are TGTGCCAGCAGCTTAACCGGGACAAGGGACGAAAAACTGTTTTTT. This translates into CASSLTGTRDEKLFF.

A note on this clone: Different DNA sequences within this sample yield the same CDR3. The chain links TRBV27 to TRBJ1-2, with D possibly TRBD1 on 5 matching bases. The germline gives CDR1 MNHEY, CDR2 SMNVEV (reference sequence). Trimming pared 2 bases from V and 4 bases from J, leaving 8 bases between. CDR3 size: 13 residues. The CDR3 sequence is CASSLNRLYGYTF. The CDR3 DNA follows: TGTGCCAGCAGTTTAAACAGGCTCTATGGCTACACCTTC.

The chain links TRBV12-1 to TRBJ2-3; the D call of TRBD1 is as the table states it, not checked on the DNA. TRBV12-1 is given as a pseudogene. The CDR3 has 17 residues. This chain's CDR3 is CASSFQRQDWVSDTQYF. Here the CDR3 DNA reads TGTGCCAGCAGCTTCCAACGACAGGACTGGGTCTCAGATACGCAGTATTTT.

The chain employs TRBV5-4 and TRBJ1-2; 9 bases are shared with TRBD1. This CDR3 is 17 amino acids long. The J segment lost 2 bases and the V segment lost 4 bases, leaving 12 bases of the junction unmatched. In germline, CDR1 is SGHNT, CDR2 YYREEE (reference sequence). The CDR3 nucleotides read TGTGCCAGCAGCCCACCACAAGGACAGGGGTGGAACTATGGCTACACCTTC. Translating gives CASSPPQGQGWNYGYTF.

The genes are TRBV11-3 and TRBJ2-7; D uncertain. Germline CDR1 and CDR2: SGHNT and YENEEA. V was trimmed by 1 base and J by 1 base, leaving 14 bases between them. The CDR3 contains 16 residues. CDR3 residues: CASSLGFGQTSYEQYF. CDR3 nucleotides: TGTGCCAGCAGCTTAGGGTTCGGGCAGACGTCCTACGAGCAGTACTTC.

The chain recombines TRBV18 with TRBJ2-1; D is uncertain. In germline, CDR1 is KGHSH, CDR2 LQKENI. CDR3 length: 17 amino acids. The V and J ends lost 1 base and 4 bases respectively, with 17 bases between them. CDR3 nucleotides: TGTGCCAGCTCACCACTAGCACGGTCCGCCACTTACAATGAGCAGTTCTTC. Protein: CASSPLARSATYNEQFF.

The rearrangement joins TRBV5-1 to TRBJ1-2; 8 bases align to TRBD1. Germline V gives CDR1 SGHRS, CDR2 YFSETQ. The CDR3 totals 14 residues. J was trimmed by 3 bases and V by 3 bases; bases with no gene match: 4. The CDR3 DNA follows: TGCGCCAGCAGCTGGGGACAGGCTGACTATGGCTACACCTTC. Translated: CASSWGQADYGYTF.

This clone was detected once. This is likely a read error, given that the CDR3 carries no conserved phenylalanine or tryptophan at its end. The chain combines TRBV7-2 with TRBJ1-6, with TRBD1 matching 9 bases. The CDR3 runs 17 residues. V trimming: 3 bases; J trimming: 7 bases; junction bases outside the gene matches: 10. In germline, CDR1 is SGHTA, CDR2 FQGNSA. The CDR3 DNA sequence: TGTGCCAGCAGCTTGGCCGGGACAGGGCCTCTGAATTCACCCCTCCACCTT. It specifies CASSLAGTGPLNSPLHL.

The DNA for the CDR3 is TGTGCCACCAGTGATGGGGACGGCCCGCCGCAGTATTTT. Protein product: CATSDGDGPPQYF. The chain recombines TRBV24-1 with TRBJ2-3; either TRBD1 or TRBD2 may fit D (5 bases each). Germline lookup yields CDR1 KGHDR and CDR2 SFDVKD. The CDR3 runs to 13 residues. V was clipped by 3 bases and J by 10 bases, with 13 bases between them.

This clone was seen just once. V usage is TRBV27 and J usage is TRBJ2-1; D tentatively reads TRBD1 or TRBD2 (5 bases each). The CDR3 extends over 16 amino acids. V lost 5 bases and J 8 bases, leaving 22 bases between the germline ends. Germline V CDR1 and CDR2: MNHEY, SMNVEV (reference sequence). The CDR3 protein is CASSASTSGALHEQFF. The CDR3 DNA reads TGTGCCAGCAGTGCCTCCACTAGTGGGGCCCTCCATGAGCAGTTCTTC.

In the case of this clone: Other DNA sequences in the sample encode the same CDR3. The J gene is TRBJ2-2, the V gene TRBV27; D gene uncertain. Trimming removed 2 bases at V and 2 bases at J, with 3 bases between. Per the germline V gene, CDR1 is MNHEY and CDR2 is SMNVEV (reference sequence). The CDR3 consists of 13 residues. DNA for the CDR3: TGTGCCAGCAGTTTAGGTAACACCGGGGAGCTGTTTTTT. Encoded protein: CASSLGNTGELFF.

CDR3 amino acids: CASGASGEAFF. CDR3 bases: TGTGCCAGCGGGGCGAGCGGGGAAGCTTTCTTT. The V and J genes are TRBV28 and TRBJ1-1; tentative D call: TRBD1 (5 bases). The V gene's germline CDR1 is MDHEN and CDR2 SYDVKM. This CDR3 has 11 residues. V lost 8 bases and J 8 bases, leaving 12 bases between the germline ends. The variable domain in full, completed from reference TRBV28 and TRBJ1-1, reads DVKVTQSSRYLVKRTGEKVFLECVQDMDHENMFWYRQDPGLGLRLIYFSYDVKMKEKGDIPEGYSVSREKKERFSLILESASTNQTSMYLCASGASGEAFFGQGTRLTVV.

This chain connects TRBV9 to TRBJ2-5; D tentatively fits TRBD1 or TRBD2 (5 bases each). V was cut by 3 bases and J by 1 base, with 13 bases left in between. Germline assignment: CDR1 SGDLS and CDR2 YYNGEE. The CDR3 covers 15 residues. The CDR3 coding sequence is TGTGCCAGCAGCGCCAGTGGGGGACCCCAAGAGACCCAGTACTTC. Translating it yields CASSASGGPQETQYF.

This chain uses TRBV5-5 with TRBJ2-3; D possibly corresponds to TRBD2 (7 bases). The germline V gene encodes CDR1 SGHKS and CDR2 YYEKEE (reference sequence). This CDR3 has 15 residues. Trimming removed 1 base at V and 4 bases at J, with 13 bases between. CDR3 DNA: TGTGCCAGCAGCTTGCAGTGGGGGGGCCCAGATACGCAGTATTTT. It is translated as CASSLQWGGPDTQYF. The whole variable domain, filled in from reference TRBV5-5 and TRBJ2-3, reads DAGVTQSPTHLIKTRGQQVTLRCSPISGHKSVSWYQQVLGQGPQFIFQYYEKEERGRGNFPDRFSARQFPNYSSELNVNALLLGDSALYLCASSLQWGGPDTQYFGPGTRLTVL.

The chain employs TRBV7-3 and TRBJ2-2; possibly TRBD1 or TRBD2 for D (6 bases each). The CDR3 spans 16 residues. V lost 5 bases to trimming and J lost 1 base, with 14 bases between them. Germline lookup yields CDR1 SGHTA and CDR2 FQGTGA. The CDR3 protein is CASSTRGPGNTGELFF. The CDR3 nucleotides read TGTGCCAGCAGCACCCGGGGGCCGGGGAACACCGGGGAGCTGTTTTTT.

This chain connects TRBV3-1 (or the pseudogene TRBV3-2) to TRBJ1-5; 7 bases are shared with TRBD1. The V gene's germline CDR1 is LGHDT and CDR2 YNNKEL (reference sequence). V lost 1 base to trimming and J lost 6 bases; unmatched junction nucleotides: 6. The CDR3 totals 15 residues. The CDR3 nucleotides read TGTGCCAGCAGCCAAGCCCGAGGGGGCGGTCAGCCCCAGCATTTT. Its translation is CASSQARGGGQPQHF.

The chain recombines TRBV21-1 with TRBJ2-7; no check of the table's D call, TRBD1, against the DNA was made. TRBV21-1 is tagged as a pseudogene. The CDR3 loop spans 16 amino acids. The CDR3 DNA follows: TGTGCCAGCAGCAAAGTGCATAGGGACAGGCTAAACGAGCAGTACTTC. Encoded protein: CASSKVHRDRLNEQYF.